The 2 T cell receptor beta chains in this list originate from one sample, sequenced in a study of human T cells and chemical hapten exposure. TCRdb fed the RACE reads into MiXCR, producing one record per CDR3 protein. In the table there are approximately 80,000 distinct CDR3 sequences, around 11% of which are singletons. Time point given: patch test 1, 2 weeks after DPC sensitization. Treatment defined: therapeutic diphenylcyclopropenone sensitization with weekly scalp DPC. Sequenced material: whole blood, taken in connection with sensitization to the hapten diphenylcyclopropenone (DPC). All receptors derive from a woman in her fifties or sixties with alopecia areata. Some clones in this sample may be carry-over from other donors' samples.

The gene calls are TRBV28 and TRBJ2-7, with D possibly TRBD1 on 6 matching bases. The CDR3 has 12 residues. The germline V gene has CDR1 MDHEN and CDR2 SYDVKM. V was pared by 8 bases and J by 4 bases, with 12 bases between. The CDR3 sequence: CASSTGRYEQYF. The CDR3 DNA reads as TGTGCCAGCTCGACAGGACGATACGAGCAGTACTTC.

Turning to this clonotype: At one end the junction does not follow the germline gene, possibly because of a read error. V and J are TRBV15 and TRBJ2-5; the D is unclear. The CDR3 is 12 amino acids. From germline, CDR1 is LNHNV and CDR2 YYDKDF (reference sequence). The DNA of the CDR3 is TGTGTCACCAGCAGACCTGGGGAGACCCAGTACTTC. This sequence encodes CVTSRPGETQYF.